This T cell receptor beta chain was recovered during a study of control samples from healthy donors and cancer patients. This CDR3 is built from 15 residues. The ends lost 4 bases at V and 4 bases at J; junction bases unmatched: 8. The germline CDR1 and CDR2 sequences are SGHRS and YFSETQ. Using immunoSEQ multiplex PCR, the repertoire was profiled, and TCRdb retains in-frame clones only, with some absent. The table has over 70,000 clones, less than 90% seen once; the top ten hold about 7.6%. The chain is built from TRBV5-1 and TRBJ2-5; 9 nucleotides match TRBD2. The material sequenced was blood. The source of this sequence is an older woman in good health. The CDR3 is CASSLIAGVGETQYF. For the CDR3, the DNA is TGCGCCAGCAGCCTTATAGCGGGAGTGGGAGAGACCCAGTACTTC. The full variable domain, its missing parts supplied by reference TRBV5-1 and TRBJ2-5, is KAGVTQTPRYLIKTRGQQVTLSCSPISGHRSVSWYQQTPGQGLQFLFEYFSETQRNKGNFPGRFSGRQFSNSRSEMNVSTLELGDSALYLCASSLIAGVGETQYFGPGTRLLVL.